This record looks at one T cell receptor (beta chain) sequence and its context. Which antigen it targets is not known. No much larger clone exists at a distance of one base, and base qualities are not known. Library method: the immunoSEQ multiplex PCR assay. A mixture of 60 forward primers for TCR Vbeta segments and 13 reverse primers for TCR Jbeta segments was used in the multiplex PCR. A multiplex PCR assay on genomic DNA amplified the CDR3 region of rearranged TCR beta genes. On the Illumina HiSeq System, the amplified TCR beta libraries were sequenced as 87-base-pair reads. As for the original processing: Across the 700 or so repertoires, a later analysis counted 80 million or so unique TCR beta chains, some 11 million of which were shared by at least two donors. A nearest-neighbor algorithm error-corrected the raw reads and collapsed the reads into unique sequences, merging closely related sequences to remove PCR and sequencing errors. V, D and J gene segments were assigned by aligning CDR3 sequences to IMGT reference sequences. For a sequence to be retained, a match of at least six nucleotides was required to both a V gene segment and a J gene segment. Rearrangements were called productive when the CDR3 lacked stop codons and stayed in frame with V and J; all others were non-productive. Following IMGT convention, CDR3 was defined as the stretch from the second conserved V-encoded cysteine up to the conserved J-encoded phenylalanine. The earlier analysis of 450 to 750 of the donors excluded any sequence lacking an unambiguous match to a single V gene segment. An earlier analysis of several hundred of the donors called V segments functional above 56.7% productive rearrangements and segregating when the between-donor standard deviation exceeded 5%. A statistical classification framework was built for diagnosing cytomegalovirus status from the catalog of TCR beta chain sequences. A later analysis assigned V and J genes by comparing TCR nucleotide sequences with IMGT/GENE-DB human TR gene sequences. A later analysis assigned CDR3 sequences and most-parsimonious VDJ recombination scenarios with the TCRdist pipeline. In a later analysis, each TCR beta chain was defined by its CDR3 amino acid sequence together with its V-gene family, and reads without a unique V-gene family were excluded. As a way to deal with suspected cross-contamination and a sequencing artifact, a later analysis dropped 450 to 700 nucleotide sequences that were highly shared and had low generation probability. A later analysis calculated a clonal expansion index for each public chain from normalized within-repertoire ranks of inferred template counts. Generation probabilities in a later analysis came from a VDJ recombination model fitted to out-of-frame rearrangements, and those results were checked against IGoR. In a later analysis, hypergeometric tests were used to score TCR-TCR, TCR-HLA and TCR-CMV co-occurrence, with a repertoire-size bias correction applied to TCR pairs. False discovery rates were estimated in a later analysis by permuting HLA or CMV assignments 20 times. A later analysis grouped co-occurring TCRs with DBSCAN, adding TCRdist sequence similarity when clustering within HLA-allele-positive subsets. Repertoires with fewer than 30,000 or more than 120,000 public chains were left out of co-occurrence clustering, as were four to six repertoires with anomalous nucleotide sharing. TCRdb carries this immuneACCESS record with in-frame sequences only. Its versions omit some clonotypes, under half of them owing to an unresolved V gene in the studies checked, with the rest unexplained. V and J calls and clone size are copied from that table; D and trimming were computed from the DNA. The sample yields approximately 150,000 clones; approximately 80% were counted once. The ten most abundant clones make up about an eighth of the sample.

After removal of 3 bases from V and 2 bases from J, the junction retains 7 bases not matched to a gene. The CDR3 measures 16 amino acids from cysteine to phenylalanine. The read is trimmed to its CDR3 DNA, 48 bases read in frame from base 1. From a lookup of the germline V gene, CDR1 and CDR2 are MNHNS and SASEGT. The cohort consisted of some 670 healthy bone marrow donors. All cohort members were sampled while nominally healthy, although unrecorded immune exposures were likely present. The donor tested CMV seropositive and was one of the 289 seropositive cohort members. A peripheral blood sample was collected from each donor, and TCR beta sequencing was performed on peripheral blood mononuclear cells. Genomic DNA extraction from the blood cell samples was performed with the Qiagen DNeasy Blood Extraction Kit. The data belong to a study of cytomegalovirus exposure and HLA in healthy donors (dated by TCRdb to about 2017). Broadly, across the study: An earlier analysis of under 600 of the donors reported approximately 290 Gb of sequence data and around 120 million unique TCR beta sequences from 150 million to 200 million T cells. Every repertoire in the discovery cohort had been generated on one and the same sequencing platform. The later analysis used no new phenotypic data to find candidate immune exposures, relying instead on TCR beta sequences and their occurrence across donors. A later analysis re-analyzed previously published TCR beta repertoires from 650 to 800 donors and added high-resolution HLA genotyping to study TCR occurrence patterns. Alongside the repertoire data, information on donor age, sex, ethnicity and CMV serostatus was compiled. The T cell repertoires of about 700 subjects were profiled by immunosequencing and related to cytomegalovirus serostatus. Along with the roughly 610-subject first cohort, a separate validation cohort of roughly 110 different subjects was used. On average, roughly 250,000 unique TCR beta nucleotide sequences were sequenced per donor among fewer than 500 genotyped donors of the cohort, with about 17% of those sequences being non-productive. An early release that covered fewer than 750 HLA-typed donors contained around 300 gigabases of sequencing data and 80 million or so unique TCR sequences. The number of donors typed differed by locus, with about 629-640 for A, B, C, DRB1 and DQB1, more than 500 for DQA1, 600 to 610 for DPA1, and some 440 for DPB1. To decide whether each TCR beta V gene segment behaved as functional or pseudogenic, an earlier analysis of 587 of the donors relied on high-throughput TCR beta sequencing. The study combined high-throughput TCR immunosequencing, statistical association of individual TCRs with disease status, and machine learning to predict cytomegalovirus infection status. In a later genetic analysis, genome-wide SNP genotypes for about 60% of the 666 donors were used, and that subset was treated as a discovery cohort. The genetic ancestry cluster associated with self-reported Caucasian donors included around 76% of the 398 genotyped donors. About 5 DR-DQ haplotypes were handled as single units for association and clustering, since linkage in the cohort was strong. The study aimed to test whether cataloging public T cell receptors could reveal signatures of past pathogen exposure. HLA typing covered class I and class II loci at four-digit resolution. What the research found in general, with its limitations: According to a later analysis, TCR association rates differed among HLA loci, with DRB1 alleles showing the most associated TCRs and HLA-C alleles showing the fewest. A further reported finding was that TCR beta sequences accurately predicted the HLA-A and HLA-B alleles for most subjects in the first cohort. In vitro tests confirmed that a few of the cytomegalovirus-associated TCR beta chains recognize cytomegalovirus antigens. Across donors, most TCR sequences were observed very rarely, whereas some public TCRs were present in many individuals. Most CMV-associated TCR beta chains appeared to be HLA-restricted in a later analysis, and the HLA associations seemed to be driven largely by CMV exposure. The 87-base-pair reads could not distinguish some IMGT-functional V segments, including TRBV6-2 and TRBV6-3, so those segments were excluded. Assigning TCR associations to individual alleles was difficult when HLA alleles, especially DR and DQ, strongly co-occurred. A group of highly shared sequence variants was considered likely to be a technical artifact of the sequencing pipeline. Compared with equally common non-associated chains, HLA-associated TCR beta chains in a later analysis were more clonally expanded and had lower generation probabilities. The cohort was sequenced for TCR beta chains only, and without alpha or paired-chain data the features that could be detected were limited. A later genetic analysis associated a missense DCLRE1C variant with V-gene and J-gene trimming of TCR beta chains, and an independent cohort replicated the association. Sequencing depth was assumed to be roughly uniform across donors in the presence/absence analyses, though that assumption may not hold. Because counts were too low, about 15 rarely observed V segments, including chromosome 9 orphons, were left out of the earlier analysis of roughly 600 of the donors. A later analysis reported that several top co-occurrence clusters appeared linked to parvovirus B19, influenza, CMV and Epstein-Barr virus. At a false discovery rate of 0.05, a later analysis linked some 18,000 TCR beta sequences to specific HLA alleles. Correlated functional status among segregating V segments might reflect linkage disequilibrium, but an unknown experimental factor could not be ruled out. The authors suggested that the approach could potentially be extended to other disease states and immunological phenotypes. A later genetic analysis reported fewer N-insertions in productive TCRs among donors in an Asian-associated ancestry cluster than the roughly 700-donor mean. Broadly in line with IMGT annotations, most TCR beta V segments showed up in productive rearrangements about 87% or about 30% of the time in an earlier analysis of some 590 of the donors. The study listed 150 to 200 TCR beta chains as associated with cytomegalovirus. In both the original and validation cohorts, the classifier was reported to diagnose cytomegalovirus status with high specificity and sensitivity. The only immune exposure information available for the cohort was CMV serostatus. Because HLA typing was unavailable for some donors at each locus, only the typed subset was used in association tests.

The sample was PBMCs. Recombination joined TRBV6-1 with TRBJ1-3, with 7 junctional bases fitting TRBD1. This sequence was found in a man aged 35 to 55 in good health and CMV-seropositive. The CDR3 loop reads CASSERNRGAGNTIYF. The sequenced DNA: TGTGCCAGCAGTGAGAGAAACAGGGGTGCTGGAAACACCATATATTTT.